A single T cell receptor (beta chain) is shown here with its context. What it binds is not known. This specimen belongs to a study of vaccination and CD4 T cells after COVID-19. The wider study: Collection of post-COVID samples occurred a median 101 days after diagnosis, spanning a range of 35 to 161.

The Oncomine TCR Beta short-read assay was what sequenced the DNA obtained from cultured CD4+ T cells. One entry per CDR3 protein, called by TCRdb with MiXCR from the PCR reads. The sample lists 3,600 or so distinct CDR3 sequences, under 40% occurring once. General study points: Although the median of SARS-CoV-2-reactive clonotypes rose from about 20 to 38, the change was not significant.

Regarding treatment: approximately 9-day PBMC culture with coronavirus spike peptide pools or control peptides (ViraFEST assay). Using peptide pools, antigen-specific T cells were expanded in ViraFEST before TCRs were sequenced. From germline, CDR1 is SEHNR and CDR2 FQNEAQ (reference sequence). The CDR3 has 15 amino acids. V was pared by 5 bases and J by 10 bases, with 18 bases between. This sequence joins TRBV7-9 and TRBJ1-6, with unresolved D. The TCR sequence derives from a human donor who had recovered from COVID-19. Sequenced sample: CD4+ T cells from blood, cultured in vitro. CDR3 in DNA: TGTGCCAGCAGCCTCGGGCCCACCGAGGCCTCACCCCTCCACTTT. It translates to CASSLGPTEASPLHF.